Detailed here is one T cell receptor (beta chain). Antigen: not known. Profiles of TCR beta VDJ and CDR3 were generated from a genomic DNA template. TCRdb re-called the reads with MiXCR, one entry per CDR3 protein. The sample has 200,000 to 250,000 distinct CDR3 sequences, 60% to 65% seen once. Trimming took 2 bases from V and 6 from J; bases not matched to a gene: 5. The CDR3 extends over 16 amino acids. Per the germline V gene, CDR1 is MNHEY and CDR2 is SMNVEV (reference sequence). These data are taken from a study of CD8+CD57+ T cells in acquired aplastic anemia. Overall study context: Isolated CD4+ and CD8+ cells, once sorted, yielded DNA averaging around 3.1 ug. Healthy CD8+ samples averaged roughly 9.9 million reads.

Findings of the study overall: Researchers report that around 29 CD8+ CDR3 sequences appeared in both patients and controls.

The gene calls are TRBV27 and TRBJ2-1; 12 nucleotides align to TRBD1. The source material was sorted CD4+, CD8+, or CD8+CD57+ T cells (not recorded which) from PBMCs. The clonotype comes from a human donor in good health. CDR3 in amino acids: CASSLLGQGAVNEQFF. The CDR3 nucleotides read TGTGCCAGCAGTTTACTGGGACAGGGGGCGGTCAATGAGCAGTTCTTC.